Listed below are T cell receptor beta chains from one sample, sequenced in a study of early T cells in non-severe SARS-CoV-2 infection. TCRdb recomputed calls from the 5' RACE reads with MiXCR, one row per CDR3 protein. This table has over 75,000 distinct CDR3 sequences, 14% to 15% appearing once. The sequencing input was whole blood. Receptor source: an adult who was a healthcare worker with PCR-confirmed SARS-CoV-2 infection or an uninfected control (not recorded which). The CDR3 runs from the conserved cysteine through the conserved F or W. D genes are given only for firm matches. Expanded clones get a size class; other rows say once, few or many, or leave the size out.

j_gene	d_gene	abundance	v_gene	CDR3aa	CDR3nt
TRBJ2-1	.	many	TRBV3-1	CASSQARLLSEQFF	TGTGCCAGCAGCCAAGCGAGGCTTCTTAGTGAGCAGTTCTTC
TRBJ2-5	.	many	TRBV7-9	CASSRDGYQETQYF	TGTGCCAGCAGCCGGGACGGATACCAAGAGACCCAGTACTTC
TRBJ1-6	.	.	TRBV6-5	CATRGPGSPLHF	TGTGCCACCCGGGGGCCGGGTTCACCCCTCCACTTT
TRBJ1-3	.	.	TRBV28	CASSLTVSSGNTIYF	TGTGCCAGCAGTTTGACAGTCAGCTCTGGAAACACCATATATTTT
TRBJ2-7	.	.	TRBV4-1	CASSQDGGDEQYF	TGCGCCAGCAGCCAAGACGGCGGAGACGAGCAGTACTTC
TRBJ2-2	.	few	TRBV5-4	CASSLGREGGPRYKAGELFF	TGTGCCAGCAGCTTGGGGCGGGAAGGAGGACCCCGGTATAAAGCCGGGGAGCTGTTTTTT
TRBJ2-3	TRBD2	.	TRBV6-2/TRBV6-3	CASSSLAGTDTQYF	TGTGCCAGCAGTTCCTTAGCGGGAACAGATACGCAGTATTTT
TRBJ1-1	TRBD1	.	TRBV24-1	CATSDKQGTTEAFF	TGTGCCACCAGTGACAAACAGGGGACCACTGAAGCTTTCTTT
TRBJ2-7	TRBD1	few	TRBV7-8	CASRQYETGTGSYEQYF	TGTGCCAGCAGACAATATGAAACCGGGACAGGATCTTACGAGCAGTACTTC
TRBJ2-7	.	many	TRBV20-1	CSARGYEQYF	TGCAGTGCTAGAGGATACGAGCAGTACTTC
TRBJ2-3	.	many	TRBV5-1	CASKGTFTDTQYF	TGCGCCAGCAAGGGGACGTTTACAGATACGCAGTATTTT
TRBJ1-1	TRBD1	many	TRBV28	CASSSKGARTEAFF	TGTGCCAGCAGTTCTAAGGGGGCACGGACTGAAGCTTTCTTT
TRBJ2-7	.	.	TRBV19	CASSPVGARSYEQYF	TGTGCCAGTAGTCCCGTCGGGGCTCGCTCCTACGAGCAGTACTTC
TRBJ2-3	.	.	TRBV5-1	CATRQSYTDTQYF	TGCGCCACCCGACAGTCTTACACAGATACGCAGTATTTT
TRBJ1-4	TRBD1	few	TRBV3-1	CASSQGDSEKLFF	TGTGCCAGCAGCCAAGGGGACAGTGAAAAACTGTTTTTT
TRBJ2-2	.	.	TRBV20-1	CSAREGVGTGELFF	TGCAGTGCTAGAGAAGGGGTCGGCACCGGGGAGCTGTTTTTT
TRBJ2-3	.	many	TRBV6-2/TRBV6-3	CASNSGADTQYF	TGTGCCAGCAATTCGGGGGCAGATACGCAGTATTTT
TRBJ2-1	.	few	TRBV30	CAWSVMNEQFF	TGTGCCTGGAGTGTTATGAATGAGCAGTTCTTC
TRBJ2-3	.	few	TRBV3-1	CASSQLGKLTQYF	TGTGCCAGCAGCCAATTGGGAAAGCTAACGCAGTATTTT
TRBJ1-6	.	few	TRBV28	CASNSLLQLPLHF	TGTGCCAGCAACTCACTCCTTCAGCTCCCCCTCCACTTT
TRBJ2-7	.	.	TRBV25-1	CARDPILGAYF	TGTGCCAGGGACCCCATCCTGGGAGCCTACTTC
TRBJ2-7	.	few	TRBV7-6	CASSLGAGASYEQYF	TGTGCCAGCAGCTTAGGGGCAGGGGCGTCCTACGAGCAGTACTTC
TRBJ2-1	.	few	TRBV24-1	CATSGVKGSYNEQFF	TGTGCCACCAGTGGGGTGAAGGGCTCCTACAATGAGCAGTTCTTC
TRBJ2-3	TRBD2	few	TRBV27	CASKGLAGVLTDTQYF	TGTGCCAGCAAGGGACTAGCGGGAGTACTGACAGATACGCAGTATTTT
TRBJ2-1	TRBD2	.	TRBV2	CASSGRALHEQFF	TGTGCCAGCAGCGGGAGGGCATTGCATGAGCAGTTCTTC
TRBJ2-7	TRBD1	few	TRBV12-3/TRBV12-4	CASSADREEQYF	TGTGCCAGCAGCGCGGACAGGGAGGAGCAGTACTTC